One and the same sample provided the 25 T cell receptor beta chains below, sequenced in a study of T cell responses to AZD1222 COVID-19 vaccine. Measured with immunoSEQ multiplex PCR; TCRdb has only the in-frame clones, and not every one. The data contain fewer than 150,000 clones, roughly 91% of them singletons. Sample: peripheral blood, taken 28 days after the second AZD1222 dose. The receptors derive from an adult who received the AZD1222 COVID-19 vaccine.

The chain carries TRBV4-3 and TRBJ1-2, with a tentative D call TRBD1 (5 bases). The V gene's germline CDR1 is LGHNA and CDR2 YSLEER. The CDR3 totals 15 residues. V lost 0 bases and J 4 bases, leaving 12 bases between the germline ends. CDR3 bases: TGCGCCAGCAGCCAAGATCAGGGCGGATTCTATGGCTACACCTTC. It codes for CASSQDQGGFYGYTF.

V gene TRBV6-5 combines with J gene TRBJ1-2, with D possibly TRBD1 on 6 matching bases. CDR3 length: 16 residues. V was trimmed by 0 bases and J by 4 bases, leaving 15 bases between them. Per the germline V gene, CDR1 is MNHEY and CDR2 is SVGAGI. CDR3 protein: CASSYSTGYFTYGYTF. CDR3 DNA: TGTGCCAGCAGTTACTCGACAGGCTACTTCACCTATGGCTACACCTTC.

This clone was seen a single time. V usage is TRBV1 and J usage is TRBJ2-1; whether TRBD1, the table's D call, matches the DNA was not checked. TRBV1 is a documented pseudogene. The CDR3 spans 15 residues. This CDR3 reads CTSSQPRDRDDEQFF. In nucleotides, the CDR3 is TGCACCAGCAGCCAACCCCGGGACAGGGACGATGAGCAGTTCTTC.

The gene calls are TRBV7-9 and TRBJ1-3; possible D gene TRBD1, 5 bases. The CDR3 spans 18 residues. Trimming took 8 bases from V and 1 from J, leaving 24 bases between them. Germline V gene lookup returns CDR1 SEHNR and CDR2 FQNEAQ (reference sequence). CDR3 sequence (DNA): TGTGCCAGCCCTCTGATCCGGGACCGCGATTCATCTGGAAACACCATATATTTT. It translates to CASPLIRDRDSSGNTIYF.

This chain connects TRBV4-2 to TRBJ2-7, with 8 bases that match TRBD1. V shed 2 bases and J 4 bases; nucleotides not matched to a gene: 7. The CDR3 extends over 15 amino acids. The germline gives CDR1 LGHNA, CDR2 YNFKEQ. In DNA, the CDR3 is TGTGCCAGCAGCCAACTGGGACAGGTTGGATACGAGCAGTACTTC. As protein: CASSQLGQVGYEQYF.

The chain employs TRBV30 and TRBJ1-6, with 8 bases matching TRBD1. The CDR3 has 13 residues. The trim removed 5 bases at V and 7 bases at J, leaving 4 bases unmatched. Germline values: CDR1 GTSNPN, CDR2 SVGIG (reference sequence). DNA of the CDR3: TGTGCCTGGGAGACAGGGGCGAATTCACCCCTCCACTTT. It codes for CAWETGANSPLHF.

The genes are TRBV6-6 and TRBJ2-1; 12 bases are a match to TRBD2. With V trimmed by 6 bases and J by 9 bases, 12 bases remained unmatched. The CDR3 runs to 16 residues. Germline CDR1 is MNHNY and CDR2 is SVGAGI (reference sequence). This chain's CDR3 is CASSSPLAGGPGEQFF. Here the CDR3 DNA reads TGTGCCAGCAGCTCCCCCCTAGCGGGGGGGCCGGGTGAGCAGTTCTTC.

This rearrangement joins TRBV5-1 to TRBJ2-1; D is unclear. The V end lost 1 base, the J end lost 10 bases, and 12 bases lay between the germline ends. Per the germline V gene, CDR1 is SGHRS and CDR2 is YFSETQ. The CDR3 covers 13 residues. The CDR3 DNA is TGCGCCAGCAGCTTGAATGGCGTTGACGAGCAGTTCTTC. Protein sequence: CASSLNGVDEQFF.

V and J are TRBV9 and TRBJ1-1; 7 positions match TRBD1. The length of the CDR3 is 15 residues. Germline V gene sequence: CDR1 SGDLS, CDR2 YYNGEE. Germline trimming cut 3 bases from V and 8 bases from J; bases unmatched to any gene: 13. CDR3: CASSARGGSGEEAFF. The CDR3 DNA reads TGTGCCAGCAGCGCCAGGGGGGGAAGCGGGGAGGAAGCTTTCTTT.

V and J are TRBV4-3 and TRBJ2-2, with 9 bases that match TRBD2. Germline CDR1 is LGHNA and CDR2 is YSLEER. CDR3 length: 18 amino acids. V lost 2 bases and J lost 2; bases outside the gene matches: 9. This CDR3 is CASSQSVAGAVNTGELFF. CDR3 DNA: TGCGCCAGCAGCCAATCGGTAGCGGGGGCGGTTAACACCGGGGAGCTGTTTTTT.

The J gene is TRBJ2-2, the V gene TRBV2; TRBD2 is a possible D gene (5 bases). Trimming stripped 8 bases from V and 0 bases from J, with 7 bases between. The length of the CDR3 is 13 residues. CDR1 and CDR2 from the germline V gene are SNHLY and FYNNEI. DNA of the CDR3: TGTGCCAGCGGTAGCGCGAACACCGGGGAGCTGTTTTTT. Encoded protein: CASGSANTGELFF.

This sequence joins TRBV3-1 (or the pseudogene TRBV3-2) and TRBJ2-1; 10 bases align to TRBD2. V shed 4 bases and J 9 bases; nucleotides not matched to a gene: 6. This CDR3 has 14 amino acids. CDR1 and CDR2 (germline): LGHDT, YNNKEL (reference sequence). As DNA, the CDR3 is TGTGCCAGCAGCCTTAGCGGGGGGTCCGGTGAGCAGTTCTTC. Translating gives CASSLSGGSGEQFF.

The V gene is TRBV3-1 (or the pseudogene TRBV3-2), the J gene TRBJ1-1; D gene unclear. The CDR3 is 14 amino acids. The V gene's germline CDR1 is LGHDT and CDR2 YNNKEL (reference sequence). Trimming left V 3 bases short and J 5 bases short, with 13 bases between. The CDR3 here is CASSHPGQGTEAFF. CDR3 nucleotide sequence: TGTGCCAGCAGCCATCCCGGGCAAGGGACTGAAGCTTTCTTT.

The CDR3 coding sequence is TGTGCCAGCAGCGTAGGCAGGGGTACCTACAATGAGCAGTTCTTC. Translated: CASSVGRGTYNEQFF. The rearrangement joins TRBV9 to TRBJ2-1, with D possibly being TRBD1 (6 bases). The CDR3 spans 15 residues. V lost 0 bases and J 2 bases, leaving 9 bases between the germline ends. Germline V gives CDR1 SGDLS, CDR2 YYNGEE.

Remarks on this clone: The identical CDR3 is also encoded by other nucleotide sequences in the sample. The chain links TRBV18 to TRBJ1-4, with D unresolved. V gave up 1 base and J gave up 2 bases, with 5 bases separating them. In germline, CDR1 is KGHSH, CDR2 LQKENI. This CDR3 comprises 14 residues. CDR3 region: CASSPRGTNEKLFF. The DNA for the CDR3 is TGTGCCAGCTCACCACGAGGTACTAATGAAAAACTGTTTTTT.

The rearrangement uses TRBV7-6 and TRBJ1-6; the D is unclear. V gave up 5 bases and J gave up 5 bases, with 10 bases separating them. The CDR3 contains 14 residues. CDR1 is SGHVS, CDR2 FNYEAQ, per germline. This CDR3 is CASSPGPNNSPLHF. The CDR3 DNA sequence: TGTGCCAGCAGCCCCGGACCCAATAATTCACCCCTCCACTTT. Full variable domain (missing parts from reference TRBV7-6 and TRBJ1-6): GAGVSQSPRYKVTKRGQDVALRCDPISGHVSLYWYRQALGQGPEFLTYFNYEAQQDKSGLPNDRFSAERPEGSISTLTIQRTEQRDSAMYRCASSPGPNNSPLHFGNGTRLTVT.

The CDR3 here is CASSHRDSNEKLFF. The CDR3 DNA reads TGCGCCAGCAGCCACCGAGACAGTAATGAAAAACTGTTTTTT. This chain connects TRBV4-3 to TRBJ1-4; TRBD1 might be the D (5 bases). This CDR3 spans 14 amino acids. The germline V gene encodes CDR1 LGHNA and CDR2 YSLEER. V gave up 3 bases and J gave up 4 bases, with 9 bases separating them.

This clone appeared a few times. The rearrangement links TRBV6-2 or TRBV6-3 to TRBJ2-5; TRBD1 aligns across 8 bases. Germline CDR1 MNHEY, CDR2 SVGEGT. The V segment lost 7 bases and the J segment 1 base; nucleotides outside the gene matches: 8. CDR3 length: 15 residues. CDR3 coding DNA: TGTGCCAGCAACCCGGACAGGGACGGCCAAGAGACCCAGTACTTC. Protein: CASNPDRDGQETQYF.

The chain recombines TRBV30 with TRBJ2-1; possible D gene TRBD2, 5 bases. The CDR3 has 16 residues. Germline V lookup: CDR1 GTSNPN, CDR2 SVGIG (reference sequence). Deletions cut 0 bases from V and 10 bases from J, with 22 bases between. The CDR3 sequence: CAWSVFGSRASGEQFF. CDR3 coding DNA: TGTGCCTGGAGTGTATTTGGGAGTCGGGCCTCTGGGGAGCAGTTCTTC.

In this sample, this clone turned up once. This chain connects TRBV2 to TRBJ2-1; TRBD2 agrees at 13 bases. Germline lookup yields CDR1 SNHLY and CDR2 FYNNEI. With V trimmed by 6 bases and J by 0 bases, 5 bases remained unmatched. CDR3 length: 17 residues. CDR3 sequence: CASRGLAGSSSYNEQFF. DNA for the CDR3: TGTGCCAGCAGGGGACTAGCGGGGTCGAGCTCCTACAATGAGCAGTTCTTC.

Here the CDR3 DNA reads TGTGCCAGCAGCCCGCGGACGGGCCGTCGGTCCTACAATGAGCAGTTCTTC. It is translated as CASSPRTGRRSYNEQFF. The rearrangement uses TRBV7-9 and TRBJ2-1, with unresolved D. This CDR3 comprises 17 residues. CDR1 and CDR2 (germline): SEHNR, FQNEAQ (reference sequence). Trimming removed 5 bases at V and 1 base at J, with 18 bases between.

V usage is TRBV20-1 and J usage is TRBJ2-5; D is unclear. The CDR3 length is 11 residues. The V end was cut by 2 bases, the J end by 5 bases, with 6 bases between. CDR1 DFQATT and CDR2 SNEGSKA come from the germline V gene (reference sequence). The DNA for the CDR3 is TGCAGTGCTAGAAAAGCGGAGACCCAGTACTTC. It encodes CSARKAETQYF.

CDR3 sequence (DNA): TGTGCCAGCAGCTTGAGGAGGGATACGCAGTATTTT. Translated: CASSLRRDTQYF. The gene calls are TRBV11-1 and TRBJ2-3; weak D call: TRBD2 (5 bases). Germline CDR1 and CDR2: SGHAT and FQDESV (reference sequence). Trimming removed 3 bases at V and 6 bases at J, with 7 bases between. The CDR3 covers 12 residues.

This sequence joins TRBV28 and TRBJ2-2; 10 nucleotides line up with TRBD2. Germline V gene lookup returns CDR1 MDHEN and CDR2 SYDVKM. Trimming cost V 7 bases and J 0 bases; bases outside gene matches: 14. The CDR3 consists of 19 residues. CDR3 nucleotide sequence: TGTGCCAGCATCCTTGGGAGCGGGGGGGCCTCTACGAACACCGGGGAGCTGTTTTTT. Amino acid sequence: CASILGSGGASTNTGELFF.

V and J are TRBV6-2 or TRBV6-3 and TRBJ1-2; maybe TRBD1 (5 bases). V was cut by 2 bases and J by 8 bases, with 9 bases left in between. The CDR3 has 12 residues. Germline loops: CDR1 MNHEY, CDR2 SVGEGT. CDR3 in DNA: TGTGCCAGCAGTTACAGGGGACGCGGCTACACCTTC. The encoded protein is CASSYRGRGYTF.